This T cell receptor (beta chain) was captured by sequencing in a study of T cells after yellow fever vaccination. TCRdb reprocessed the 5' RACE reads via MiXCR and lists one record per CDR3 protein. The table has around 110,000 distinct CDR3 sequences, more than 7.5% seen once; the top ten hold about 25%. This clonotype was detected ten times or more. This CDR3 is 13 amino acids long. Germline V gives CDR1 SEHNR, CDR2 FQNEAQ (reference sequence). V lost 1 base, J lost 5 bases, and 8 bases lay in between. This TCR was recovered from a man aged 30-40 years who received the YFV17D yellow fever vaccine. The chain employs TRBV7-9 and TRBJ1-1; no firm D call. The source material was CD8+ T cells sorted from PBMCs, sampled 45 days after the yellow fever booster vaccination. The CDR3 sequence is CASSLGAVTEAFF. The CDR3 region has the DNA TGTGCCAGCAGCTTAGGGGCAGTAACTGAAGCTTTCTTT.